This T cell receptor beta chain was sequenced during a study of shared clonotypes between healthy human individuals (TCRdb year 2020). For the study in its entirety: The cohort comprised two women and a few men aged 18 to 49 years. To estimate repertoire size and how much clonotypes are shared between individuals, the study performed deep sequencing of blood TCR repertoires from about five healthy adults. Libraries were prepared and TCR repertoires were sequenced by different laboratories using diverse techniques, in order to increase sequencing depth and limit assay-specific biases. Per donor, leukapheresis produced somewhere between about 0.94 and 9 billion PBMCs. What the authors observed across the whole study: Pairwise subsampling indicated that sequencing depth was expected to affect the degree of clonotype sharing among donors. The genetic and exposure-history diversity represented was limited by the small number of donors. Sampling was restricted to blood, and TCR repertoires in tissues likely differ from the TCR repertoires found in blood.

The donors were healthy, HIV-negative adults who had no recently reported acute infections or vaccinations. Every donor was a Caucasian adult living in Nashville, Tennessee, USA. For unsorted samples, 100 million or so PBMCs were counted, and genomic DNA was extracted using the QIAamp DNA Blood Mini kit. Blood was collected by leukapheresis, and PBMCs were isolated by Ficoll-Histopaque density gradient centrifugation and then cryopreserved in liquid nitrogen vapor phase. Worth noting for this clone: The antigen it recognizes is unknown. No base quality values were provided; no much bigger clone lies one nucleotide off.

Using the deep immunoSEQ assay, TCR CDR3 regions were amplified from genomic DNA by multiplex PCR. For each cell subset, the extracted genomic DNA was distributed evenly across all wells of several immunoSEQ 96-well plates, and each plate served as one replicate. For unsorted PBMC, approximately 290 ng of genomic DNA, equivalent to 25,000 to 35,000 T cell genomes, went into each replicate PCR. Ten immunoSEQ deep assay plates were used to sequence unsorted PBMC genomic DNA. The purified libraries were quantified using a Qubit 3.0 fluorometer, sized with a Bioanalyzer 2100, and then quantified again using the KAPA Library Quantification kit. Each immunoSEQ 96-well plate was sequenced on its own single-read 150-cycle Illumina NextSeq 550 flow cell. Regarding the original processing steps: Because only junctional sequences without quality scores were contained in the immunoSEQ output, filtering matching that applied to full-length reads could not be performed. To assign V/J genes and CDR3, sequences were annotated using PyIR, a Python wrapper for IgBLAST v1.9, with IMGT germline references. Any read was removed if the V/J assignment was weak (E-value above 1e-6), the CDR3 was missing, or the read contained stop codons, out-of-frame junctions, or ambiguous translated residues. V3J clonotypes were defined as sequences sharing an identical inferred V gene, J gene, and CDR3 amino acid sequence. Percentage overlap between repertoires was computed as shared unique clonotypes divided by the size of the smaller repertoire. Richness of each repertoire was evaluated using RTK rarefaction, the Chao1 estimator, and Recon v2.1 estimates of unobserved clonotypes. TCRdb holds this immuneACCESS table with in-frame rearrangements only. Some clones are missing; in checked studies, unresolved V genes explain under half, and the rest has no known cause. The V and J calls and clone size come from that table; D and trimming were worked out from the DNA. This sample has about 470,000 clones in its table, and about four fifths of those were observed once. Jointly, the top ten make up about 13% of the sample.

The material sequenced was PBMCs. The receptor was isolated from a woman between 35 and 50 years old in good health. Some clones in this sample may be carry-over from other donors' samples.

The DNA is TGCAGCGTTGGTTCCGCAGGGTGGGAGACCCAGTACTTC. This codes for CSVGSAGWETQYF. The chain employs TRBV29-1 and TRBJ2-5; the D gene is perhaps TRBD1, from 5 matching bases. The trim is 4 bases for V and 5 bases for J, with a gap of 14 bases between the germline ends. Based on the germline V gene, the CDR1 and CDR2 sequences are SQVTM and ANQGSEA. From the cysteine up to the phenylalanine, the CDR3 has a length of 13 residues. Only CDR3 DNA is held: 39 bases, read in frame from base 1.